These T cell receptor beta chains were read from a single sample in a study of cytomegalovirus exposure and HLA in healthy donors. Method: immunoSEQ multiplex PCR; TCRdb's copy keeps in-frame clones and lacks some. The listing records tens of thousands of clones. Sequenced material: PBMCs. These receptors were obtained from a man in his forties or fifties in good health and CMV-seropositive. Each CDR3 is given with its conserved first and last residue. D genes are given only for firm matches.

CDR3nt: TGTGCCAGCAGCGTAGATCGAGGGTATGGCTACACCTTC; CDR3aa: CASSVDRGYGYTF; j_gene: TRBJ1-2; d_gene: NA; v_gene: TRBV9
CDR3nt: TGTGCCAGCAGCCTGGGACTAGCGGGAGAGGGTGAGCAGTTCTTC; CDR3aa: CASSLGLAGEGEQFF; j_gene: TRBJ2-1; d_gene: TRBD2; v_gene: TRBV6-5
CDR3nt: TGTGCCAGCAGCTTGGACGGGAGTTTCTACGAGCAGTACTTC; CDR3aa: CASSLDGSFYEQYF; j_gene: TRBJ2-7; d_gene: NA; v_gene: TRBV5-6
CDR3nt: TGTGCCAGCAGCTCAGGGGGCGACACAGATACGCAGTATTTT; CDR3aa: CASSSGGDTDTQYF; j_gene: TRBJ2-3; d_gene: TRBD1; v_gene: TRBV7-3
CDR3nt: TGTGCCAGCAGCCTGGACAGGGGGAATCAGCCCCAGCATTTT; CDR3aa: CASSLDRGNQPQHF; j_gene: TRBJ1-5; d_gene: TRBD1; v_gene: TRBV7-2
CDR3nt: TGTGCCAGCAGGGGGGCCTTTGTTGAGCAGTTCTTC; CDR3aa: CASRGAFVEQFF; j_gene: TRBJ2-1; d_gene: NA; v_gene: TRBV2
CDR3nt: TGTGCCAGCAGTGTAGGGGACTATGGCTACACCTTC; CDR3aa: CASSVGDYGYTF; j_gene: TRBJ1-2; d_gene: NA; v_gene: TRBV2
CDR3nt: TGCGCCAGCAGCCAAGCAGGGGGCAGTCAGCCCCAGCATTTT; CDR3aa: CASSQAGGSQPQHF; j_gene: TRBJ1-5; d_gene: TRBD1; v_gene: TRBV4-1
CDR3nt: TGTGCCTGGAGTGGGGCGGGTAGCACTGAAGCTTTCTTT; CDR3aa: CAWSGAGSTEAFF; j_gene: TRBJ1-1; d_gene: NA; v_gene: TRBV30
CDR3nt: TGTGCCAGCTCTCCCCTAGACAGTAACTATGGCTACACCTTC; CDR3aa: CASSPLDSNYGYTF; j_gene: TRBJ1-2; d_gene: NA; v_gene: TRBV18
CDR3nt: TGTGCCTGGAGCTCCTGGCCTACTAGCGGGGTCGACAATGAGCAGTTCTTC; CDR3aa: CAWSSWPTSGVDNEQFF; j_gene: TRBJ2-1; d_gene: TRBD2; v_gene: TRBV30
CDR3nt: TGTGCCAGCAGCTTGGGACAGCTCACCAACTATGGCTACACCTTC; CDR3aa: CASSLGQLTNYGYTF; j_gene: TRBJ1-2; d_gene: NA; v_gene: TRBV5-6
CDR3nt: TGTGCCAGCAGCTTTGGACAGGGGGCCCTTTATGAGCAGTTCTTC; CDR3aa: CASSFGQGALYEQFF; j_gene: TRBJ2-1; d_gene: TRBD1; v_gene: TRBV9
CDR3nt: TGTGCCAGCACAGGGACTAGCGGGGCTGATACGCAGTATTTT; CDR3aa: CASTGTSGADTQYF; j_gene: TRBJ2-3; d_gene: TRBD2; v_gene: TRBV27
CDR3nt: TGTGCCTGGAGTCCGCCGGGAGGGGGACAACCTGGAAACACCATATATTTT; CDR3aa: CAWSPPGGGQPGNTIYF; j_gene: TRBJ1-3; d_gene: NA; v_gene: TRBV30
CDR3nt: TGTGCCAGCAGTTTAGCCGACGGTGAGCAGTTCTTC; CDR3aa: CASSLADGEQFF; j_gene: TRBJ2-1; d_gene: NA; v_gene: TRBV6-5
CDR3nt: TGTGCCAGCAGCTTGGGGACAGGGAACTATGGCTACACCTTC; CDR3aa: CASSLGTGNYGYTF; j_gene: TRBJ1-2; d_gene: TRBD1; v_gene: TRBV5-5
CDR3nt: TGTGCCAGCAGCTTAGAGGTGGGAGCATGGGGAAATGAGCAGTTCTTC; CDR3aa: CASSLEVGAWGNEQFF; j_gene: TRBJ2-1; d_gene: NA; v_gene: TRBV11-3